The 22 T cell receptor beta chains below come from one sample, sequenced in a study of control samples from healthy donors and cancer patients. Generated by immunoSEQ multiplex PCR, the TCRdb table keeps only in-frame clones and is missing some. The table has about 120,000 clones, 80% to 95% seen once. The sample consisted of blood. Every receptor here comes from a man aged 35 to 55 in good health.

The chain links TRBV5-1 to TRBJ2-7; 9 bases map to TRBD1. In germline, CDR1 is SGHRS, CDR2 YFSETQ. The V segment lost 4 bases and the J segment 5 bases; nucleotides outside the gene matches: 7. CDR3 length equals 14 residues. For the CDR3, the DNA is TGCGCCAGCAGCGAAGACAGGGGGTCGGACGAGCAGTACTTC. Protein sequence: CASSEDRGSDEQYF. The variable domain in full, completed from reference TRBV5-1 and TRBJ2-7, reads KAGVTQTPRYLIKTRGQQVTLSCSPISGHRSVSWYQQTPGQGLQFLFEYFSETQRNKGNFPGRFSGRQFSNSRSEMNVSTLELGDSALYLCASSEDRGSDEQYFGPGTRLTVT.

This chain links TRBV5-1 with TRBJ2-2; D remains unclear. Trimming stripped 4 bases from V and 4 bases from J, with 14 bases between. This CDR3 is 15 amino acids long. CDR1 is SGHRS, CDR2 YFSETQ, per germline. CDR3 coding DNA: TGCGCCAGCAGCCTCAACAGCCTGGGCACCGGGGAGCTGTTTTTT. It codes for CASSLNSLGTGELFF.

The chain uses TRBV9 and TRBJ2-7; D perhaps matches TRBD2 (6 bases). This CDR3 has 14 amino acids. The V end lost 2 bases, the J end lost 2 bases, and 11 bases lay between the germline ends. CDR1 is SGDLS and CDR2 is YYNGEE in the germline V gene. The CDR3 nucleotides are TGTGCCAGCAGCGTTTCGGGACTTGCCTACGAGCAGTACTTC. It encodes CASSVSGLAYEQYF.

This chain connects TRBV19 to TRBJ2-1; D gene unclear. The CDR3 is 15 residues long. The V gene lost 3 bases and the J gene lost 0 bases, with 9 bases spanning the gap. Per the germline V gene, CDR1 is LNHDA and CDR2 is SQIVND (reference sequence). Here the CDR3 reads CASSMSYSSYNEQFF. The CDR3 DNA reads as TGTGCCAGTAGTATGTCCTACAGCTCCTACAATGAGCAGTTCTTC.

The CDR3 reads CASSLGVGGNQPQHF. DNA for the CDR3: TGTGCCAGCAGCTTAGGGGTAGGGGGCAATCAGCCCCAGCATTTT. This sequence joins TRBV13 and TRBJ1-5; D perhaps matches TRBD1 (5 bases). The CDR3 is 15 amino acids. V shed 0 bases and J shed 2 bases, with 8 bases lying between them. Germline V CDR1 and CDR2: PRHDT, FYEKMQ (reference sequence).

CDR3: CASSNRGGSNQPQHF. CDR3 DNA: TGTGCCAGCAGCAACCGGGGCGGTAGCAATCAGCCCCAGCATTTT. The rearrangement joins TRBV21-1 to TRBJ1-5. TRBV21-1 is flagged as a pseudogene. The CDR3 covers 15 residues.

In this sample, this clone turned up a few times. In nucleotides, the CDR3 is TGTGCCAGCAGCACAAACGGGGGCCCCTACGAGCAGTACTTC. It translates to CASSTNGGPYEQYF. The chain has TRBV7-2 and TRBJ2-7; D may correspond to TRBD1 or TRBD2 (6 bases each). Trimming took off 5 bases at V and 2 bases at J, with 13 bases between the two ends. The CDR3 loop spans 14 amino acids. Per the germline V gene, CDR1 is SGHTA and CDR2 is FQGNSA.

The chain is built from TRBV6-5 and TRBJ2-7; 11 nucleotides agree with TRBD1. The germline gives CDR1 MNHEY, CDR2 SVGAGI. With 10 bases clipped from V and 3 bases from J, the junction kept 11 bases outside the gene matches. CDR3 size: 15 residues. The chain's CDR3 is CAIEIRTGGHYEQYF. Here the CDR3 DNA reads TGTGCCATCGAGATTAGGACAGGGGGCCACTACGAGCAGTACTTC.

This clone was seen only once. The chain couples TRBV3-1 (or the pseudogene TRBV3-2) to TRBJ2-2, with TRBD1 identical over 8 bases. This CDR3 comprises 16 residues. J gave up 4 bases and V 2 bases, and 6 bases lay outside the gene matches. Germline V CDR1 and CDR2: LGHDT, YNNKEL (reference sequence). CDR3 in amino acids: CASSQHDRGATGELFF. As DNA, the CDR3 is TGTGCCAGCAGCCAACACGACAGGGGTGCCACCGGGGAGCTGTTTTTT.

The chain is built from TRBV19 and TRBJ1-1, with TRBD1 matching over 10 bases. The length of the CDR3 is 15 residues. J lost 6 bases, V lost 6 bases, and 10 bases had no gene match. Germline CDR1 reads LNHDA; CDR2 reads SQIVND (reference sequence). The CDR3 is CASSHRTGGSSEAFF. CDR3 bases: TGTGCCAGTAGCCACCGGACAGGGGGTAGTTCTGAAGCTTTCTTT.

The chain has TRBV6-5 and TRBJ1-5, with a tentative D call TRBD1 (6 bases). The CDR3 is 13 residues long. Germline values: CDR1 MNHEY, CDR2 SVGAGI. V was cut by 5 bases and J by 7 bases, with 12 bases left in between. CDR3 sequence reads: CASSQGQIQPQHF. DNA of the CDR3: TGTGCCAGCAGTCAGGGGCAGATCCAGCCCCAGCATTTT.

The chain uses TRBV2 and TRBJ1-1, with TRBD1 matching 9 bases. This CDR3 is built from 14 residues. Germline V lookup: CDR1 SNHLY, CDR2 FYNNEI. The V segment lost 6 bases and the J segment 3 bases; nucleotides outside the gene matches: 5. CDR3 protein: CASRYRGLDTEAFF. The CDR3 DNA follows: TGTGCCAGCAGGTACAGGGGGCTCGACACTGAAGCTTTCTTT.

The count of this clone is one. This chain links TRBV12-3 or TRBV12-4 with TRBJ1-3; the D is unclear. Trimming cost V 7 bases and J 1 base, with 8 bases left between them. The CDR3 loop spans 13 amino acids. The CDR3 DNA sequence: TGTGCCAGCATCCGCGGATCTGGAAACACCATATATTTT. It is translated as CASIRGSGNTIYF.

The V gene is TRBV5-6, the J gene TRBJ1-2; TRBD1 aligns across 12 bases. With V trimmed by 3 bases and J by 7 bases, 7 bases remained unmatched. In germline, CDR1 is SGHDT, CDR2 YYEEEE. The CDR3 length is 15 residues. The CDR3 DNA is TGTGCCAGCAGCTATCCGGGACAGGGGGCTCGTGGCTACACCTTC. Amino acid sequence: CASSYPGQGARGYTF.

The chain recombines TRBV11-2 with TRBJ2-5; no reliable D call. The germline V gene has CDR1 SGHAT and CDR2 FQNNGV. V was trimmed by 6 bases and J by 5 bases, leaving 10 bases between them. This CDR3 has 12 amino acids. The CDR3 protein is CASSRIGETQYF. CDR3 sequence (DNA): TGTGCCAGCAGTCGGATCGGGGAGACCCAGTACTTC.

The chain carries TRBV9 and TRBJ2-2; D is perhaps TRBD2 (7 bases). The CDR3 runs to 15 residues. Germline V gene data show CDR1 as SGDLS and CDR2 as YYNGEE. Trimming removed 1 base at V and 8 bases at J, with 15 bases between. The CDR3 here is CASSVLLAGAGELFF. CDR3 DNA: TGTGCCAGCAGCGTACTATTGGCGGGGGCAGGGGAGCTGTTTTTT.

The chain is built from TRBV11-2 and TRBJ2-7; TRBD1 might be the D (5 bases). V was trimmed by 5 bases and J by 4 bases, leaving 12 bases between them. This CDR3 comprises 13 residues. Germline CDR1 reads SGHAT; CDR2 reads FQNNGV. For the CDR3, the DNA is TGTGCCAGCAGCGCCAACAGGCTTTACGAGCAGTACTTC. Translated, it gives CASSANRLYEQYF.

This clone was seen only once. The chain links TRBV5-6 to TRBJ2-5, with a tentative D call TRBD2 (5 bases). The V end was cut by 0 bases, the J end by 5 bases, with 8 bases between. This CDR3 is built from 13 residues. In germline, CDR1 is SGHDT, CDR2 YYEEEE. The CDR3 DNA sequence: TGTGCCAGCAGCTTGGGTGGGGAGGAGACCCAGTACTTC. Its protein is CASSLGGEETQYF.

As regards this clone: This same CDR3 is encoded by further DNA sequences in the sample. V usage is TRBV6-5 and J usage is TRBJ1-1; D not certain. This CDR3 region has 12 residues. CDR1 and CDR2 (germline): MNHEY, SVGAGI. V was shortened by 11 bases and J by 1 base, with 11 bases between the two germline ends. The CDR3 bases are TGTGCCTCGCGAAAGGGGAACACTGAAGCTTTCTTT. Residues: CASRKGNTEAFF.

This chain connects TRBV18 to TRBJ2-3, with D perhaps matching TRBD2 (6 bases). CDR1 KGHSH and CDR2 LQKENI come from the germline V gene. V lost 6 bases to trimming and J lost 10 bases, with 11 bases between them. The CDR3 spans 11 residues. In nucleotides, the CDR3 is TGTGCCAGCTCGCCGGGGGATGCGCAGTATTTT. Protein: CASSPGDAQYF.

This rearrangement joins TRBV4-2 to TRBJ2-7, with D tentatively TRBD2 (5 bases). The germline V and J ends were trimmed by 0 bases and 3 bases, with 9 bases remaining between them. This CDR3 spans 14 amino acids. CDR1 and CDR2 (germline): LGHNA, YNFKEQ. The CDR3 DNA is TGTGCCAGCAGCCAAGAGTATCGGGACTACGAGCAGTACTTC. Its translation is CASSQEYRDYEQYF.

The rearrangement uses TRBV28 and TRBJ1-1; the D gene is possibly TRBD1 (6 bases). The CDR3 length is 14 residues. Trimming pared 7 bases from V and 1 base from J, leaving 13 bases between. Germline-derived CDR1 and CDR2 are MDHEN and SYDVKM. CDR3 protein: CASKQGGGNTEAFF. CDR3 sequence (DNA): TGTGCCAGCAAACAGGGTGGGGGGAACACTGAAGCTTTCTTT.